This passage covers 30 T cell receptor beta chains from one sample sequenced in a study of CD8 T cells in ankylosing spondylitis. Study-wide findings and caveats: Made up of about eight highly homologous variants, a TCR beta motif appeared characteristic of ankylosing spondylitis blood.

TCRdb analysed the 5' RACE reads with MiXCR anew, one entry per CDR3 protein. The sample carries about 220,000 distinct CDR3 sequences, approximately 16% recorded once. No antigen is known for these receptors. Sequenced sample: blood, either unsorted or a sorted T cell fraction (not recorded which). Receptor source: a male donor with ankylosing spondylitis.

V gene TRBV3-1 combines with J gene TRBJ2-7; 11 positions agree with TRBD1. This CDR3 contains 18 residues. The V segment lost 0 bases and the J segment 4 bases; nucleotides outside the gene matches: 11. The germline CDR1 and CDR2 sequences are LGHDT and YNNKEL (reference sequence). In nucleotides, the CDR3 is TGTGCCAGCAGCCAAGATCTAACGGGAGGGACAGGGGGGTACGAGCAGTACTTC. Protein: CASSQDLTGGTGGYEQYF.

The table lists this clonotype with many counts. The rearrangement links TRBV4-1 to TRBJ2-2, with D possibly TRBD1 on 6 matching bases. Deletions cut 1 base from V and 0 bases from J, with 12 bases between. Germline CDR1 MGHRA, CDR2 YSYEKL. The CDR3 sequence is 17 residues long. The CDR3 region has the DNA TGCGCCAGCAGCCAAGCCGAGCAGGGGACGAACACCGGGGAGCTGTTTTTT. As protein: CASSQAEQGTNTGELFF.

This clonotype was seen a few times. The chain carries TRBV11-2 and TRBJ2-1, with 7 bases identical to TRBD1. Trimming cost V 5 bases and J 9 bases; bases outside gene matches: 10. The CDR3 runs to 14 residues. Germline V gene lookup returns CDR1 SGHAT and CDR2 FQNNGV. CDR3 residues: CASSLPLGQPEQFF. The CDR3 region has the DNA TGTGCCAGCAGCCTGCCGTTGGGACAGCCTGAGCAGTTCTTC.

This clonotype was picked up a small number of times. CDR3 residues: CSAEIAGEPSYEQYF. CDR3 bases: TGCAGTGCTGAAATTGCGGGAGAACCGTCCTACGAGCAGTACTTC. The V call is TRBV20-1, the J call TRBJ2-7; 7 bases fit TRBD2. Trimming removed 5 bases from V and 1 base from J; junction bases left unmatched: 11. Germline V lookup: CDR1 DFQATT, CDR2 SNEGSKA (reference sequence). The CDR3 has 15 residues.

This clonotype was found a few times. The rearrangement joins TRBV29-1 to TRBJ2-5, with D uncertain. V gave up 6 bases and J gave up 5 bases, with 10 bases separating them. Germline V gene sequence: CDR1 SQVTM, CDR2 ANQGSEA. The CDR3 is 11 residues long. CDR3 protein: CSVDEMETQYF. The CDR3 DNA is TGCAGCGTCGACGAGATGGAGACCCAGTACTTC. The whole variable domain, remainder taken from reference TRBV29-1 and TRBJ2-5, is SAVISQKPSRDICQRGTSLTIQCQVDSQVTMMFWYRQQPGQSLTLIATANQGSEATYESGFVIDKFPISRPNLTFSTLTVSNMSPEDSSIYLCSVDEMETQYFGPGTRLLVL.

The CDR3 loop reads CASSEDRMNSNQPQHF. The CDR3 region has the DNA TGTGCCAGCAGTGAAGACCGGATGAATAGCAATCAGCCCCAGCATTTT. The rearrangement links TRBV6-1 to TRBJ1-5; D not certain. V lost 1 base and J lost 0, with 10 bases in between. The CDR3 has 16 amino acids. Germline lookup yields CDR1 MNHNS and CDR2 SASEGT.

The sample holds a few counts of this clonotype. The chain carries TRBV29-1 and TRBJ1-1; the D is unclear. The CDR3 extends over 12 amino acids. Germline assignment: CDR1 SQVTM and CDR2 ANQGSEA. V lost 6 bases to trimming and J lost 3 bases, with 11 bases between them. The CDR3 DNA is TGCAGCGTGCGGGATACACACACTGAAGCTTTCTTT. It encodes CSVRDTHTEAFF.

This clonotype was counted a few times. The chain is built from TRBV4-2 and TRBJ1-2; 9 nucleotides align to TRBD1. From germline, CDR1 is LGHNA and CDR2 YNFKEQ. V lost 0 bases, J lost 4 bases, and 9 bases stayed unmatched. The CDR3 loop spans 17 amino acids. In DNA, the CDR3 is TGTGCCAGCAGCCAAGATCCCGCAGGACAGGGGCCCTATGGCTACACCTTC. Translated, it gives CASSQDPAGQGPYGYTF.

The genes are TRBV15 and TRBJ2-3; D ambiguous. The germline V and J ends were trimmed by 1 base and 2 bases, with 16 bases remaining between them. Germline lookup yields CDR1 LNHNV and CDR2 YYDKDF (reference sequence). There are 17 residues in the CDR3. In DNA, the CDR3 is TGTGCCACCAGCAGAGTGGATGTGGGATACCACACAGATACGCAGTATTTT. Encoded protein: CATSRVDVGYHTDTQYF.

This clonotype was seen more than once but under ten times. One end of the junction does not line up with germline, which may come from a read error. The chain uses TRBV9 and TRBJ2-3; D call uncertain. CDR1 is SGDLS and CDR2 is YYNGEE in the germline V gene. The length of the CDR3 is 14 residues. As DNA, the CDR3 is TGTGCCAACAGCGTAGAGTACGGCTCAGATACGCAGTATTTT. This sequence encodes CANSVEYGSDTQYF.

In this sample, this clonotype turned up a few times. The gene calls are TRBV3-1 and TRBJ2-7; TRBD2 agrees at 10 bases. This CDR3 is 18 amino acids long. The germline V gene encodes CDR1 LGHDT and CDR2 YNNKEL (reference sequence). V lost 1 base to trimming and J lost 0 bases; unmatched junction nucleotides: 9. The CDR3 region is CASSQAVQLAGDSYEQYF. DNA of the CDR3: TGTGCCAGCAGCCAAGCGGTCCAGCTAGCGGGAGACTCCTACGAGCAGTACTTC.

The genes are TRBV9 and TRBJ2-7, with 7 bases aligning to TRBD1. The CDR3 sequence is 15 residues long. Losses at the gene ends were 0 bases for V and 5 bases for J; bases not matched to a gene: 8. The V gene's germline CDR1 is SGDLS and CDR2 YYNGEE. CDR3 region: CASSVEGRGTDEQYF. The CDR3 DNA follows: TGTGCCAGCAGCGTAGAGGGTAGGGGGACAGACGAGCAGTACTTC. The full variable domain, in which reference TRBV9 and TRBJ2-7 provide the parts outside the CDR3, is DSGVTQTPKHLITATGQRVTLRCSPRSGDLSVYWYQQSLDQGLQFLIQYYNGEERAKGNILERFSAQQFPDLHSELNLSSLELGDSALYFCASSVEGRGTDEQYFGPGTRLTVT.

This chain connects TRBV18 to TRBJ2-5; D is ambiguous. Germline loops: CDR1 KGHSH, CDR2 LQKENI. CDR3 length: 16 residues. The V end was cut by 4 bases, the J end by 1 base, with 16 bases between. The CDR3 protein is CASSQPFGQLQETQYF. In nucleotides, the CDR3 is TGTGCCAGCTCACAACCATTTGGCCAACTCCAAGAGACCCAGTACTTC.

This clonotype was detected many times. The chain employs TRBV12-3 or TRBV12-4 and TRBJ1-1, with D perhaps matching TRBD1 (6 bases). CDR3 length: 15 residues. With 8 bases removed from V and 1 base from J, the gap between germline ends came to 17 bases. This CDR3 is CASSPPPGQNTEAFF. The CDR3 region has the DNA TGTGCCAGCTCCCCGCCCCCGGGACAGAACACTGAAGCTTTCTTT.

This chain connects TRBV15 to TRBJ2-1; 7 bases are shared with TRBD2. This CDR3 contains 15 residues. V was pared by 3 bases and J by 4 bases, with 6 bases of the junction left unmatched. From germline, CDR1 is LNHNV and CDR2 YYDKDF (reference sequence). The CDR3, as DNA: TGTGCCACCAGCAGCGGGGCTAGCGGATACAATGAGCAGTTCTTC. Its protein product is CATSSGASGYNEQFF.

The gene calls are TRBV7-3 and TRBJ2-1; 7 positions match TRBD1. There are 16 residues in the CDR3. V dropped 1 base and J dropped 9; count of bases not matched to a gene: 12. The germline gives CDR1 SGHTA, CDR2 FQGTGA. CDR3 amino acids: CASSLIAQGLLGEQFF. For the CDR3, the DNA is TGTGCCAGCAGCTTAATAGCACAGGGGTTGTTAGGTGAGCAGTTCTTC.

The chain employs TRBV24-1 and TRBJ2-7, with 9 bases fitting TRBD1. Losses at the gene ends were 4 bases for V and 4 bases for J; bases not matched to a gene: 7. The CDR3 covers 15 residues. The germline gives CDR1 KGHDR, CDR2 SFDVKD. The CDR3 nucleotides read TGTGCCACCAGTGACTACACAGGGGGCCCTTACGAGCAGTACTTC. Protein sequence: CATSDYTGGPYEQYF.

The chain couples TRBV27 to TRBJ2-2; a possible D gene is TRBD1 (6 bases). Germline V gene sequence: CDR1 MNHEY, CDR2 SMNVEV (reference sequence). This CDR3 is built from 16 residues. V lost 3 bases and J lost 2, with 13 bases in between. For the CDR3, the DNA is TGTGCCAGCAGTTTCGGCCAGGGGATTAACACCGGGGAGCTGTTTTTT. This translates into CASSFGQGINTGELFF.

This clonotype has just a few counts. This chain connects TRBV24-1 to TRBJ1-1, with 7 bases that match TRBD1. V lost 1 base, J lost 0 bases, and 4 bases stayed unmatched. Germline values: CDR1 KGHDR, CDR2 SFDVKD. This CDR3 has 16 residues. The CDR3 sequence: CATSDLRDSLNTEAFF. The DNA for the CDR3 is TGTGCCACCAGTGATTTAAGGGACAGTTTGAACACTGAAGCTTTCTTT.

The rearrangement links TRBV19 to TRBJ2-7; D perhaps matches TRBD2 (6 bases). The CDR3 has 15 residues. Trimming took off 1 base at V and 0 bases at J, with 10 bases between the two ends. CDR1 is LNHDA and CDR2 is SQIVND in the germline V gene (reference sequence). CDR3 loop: CASSIAGDSSYEQYF. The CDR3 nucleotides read TGTGCCAGTAGTATAGCTGGGGACTCCTCCTACGAGCAGTACTTC.

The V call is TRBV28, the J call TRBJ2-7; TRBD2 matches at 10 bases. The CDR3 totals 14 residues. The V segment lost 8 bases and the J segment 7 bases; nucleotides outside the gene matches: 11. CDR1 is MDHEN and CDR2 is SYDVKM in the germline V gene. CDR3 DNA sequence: TGTGCCAGCCGTTCGCAGCGGGAGGGCTGGGAGCAGTACTTC. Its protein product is CASRSQREGWEQYF.

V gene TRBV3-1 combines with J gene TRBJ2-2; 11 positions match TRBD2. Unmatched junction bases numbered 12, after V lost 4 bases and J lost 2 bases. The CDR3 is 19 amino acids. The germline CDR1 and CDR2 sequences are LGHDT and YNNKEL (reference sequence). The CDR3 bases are TGTGCCAGCAGCCCTTCCCATCGACTAGCGGGGATCAACACCGGGGAGCTGTTTTTT. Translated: CASSPSHRLAGINTGELFF.

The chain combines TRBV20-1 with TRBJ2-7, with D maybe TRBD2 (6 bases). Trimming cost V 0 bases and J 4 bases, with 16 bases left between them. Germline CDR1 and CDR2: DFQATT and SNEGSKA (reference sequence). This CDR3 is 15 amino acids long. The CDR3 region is CSAREAEGGGYEQYF. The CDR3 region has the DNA TGCAGTGCTAGAGAAGCGGAGGGTGGAGGATACGAGCAGTACTTC.

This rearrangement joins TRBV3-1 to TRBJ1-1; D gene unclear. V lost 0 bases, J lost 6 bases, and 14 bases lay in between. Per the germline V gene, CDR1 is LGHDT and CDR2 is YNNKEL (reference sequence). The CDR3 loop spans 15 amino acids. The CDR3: CASSQEGDRTSEAFF. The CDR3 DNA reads TGTGCCAGCAGCCAAGAAGGAGACCGAACATCTGAAGCTTTCTTT. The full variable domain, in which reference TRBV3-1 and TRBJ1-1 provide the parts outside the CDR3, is DTAVSQTPKYLVTQMGNDKSIKCEQNLGHDTMYWYKQDSKKFLKIMFSYNNKELIINETVPNRFSPKSPDKAHLNLHINSLELGDSAVYFCASSQEGDRTSEAFFGQGTRLTVV.

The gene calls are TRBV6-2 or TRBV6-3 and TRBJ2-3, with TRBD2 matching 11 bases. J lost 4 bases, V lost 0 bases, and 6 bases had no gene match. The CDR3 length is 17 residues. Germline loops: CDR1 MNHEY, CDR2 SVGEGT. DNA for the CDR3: TGTGCCAGCAGTTACTCCGTAGCGGGAGGGCCGTCAGATACGCAGTATTTT. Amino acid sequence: CASSYSVAGGPSDTQYF.

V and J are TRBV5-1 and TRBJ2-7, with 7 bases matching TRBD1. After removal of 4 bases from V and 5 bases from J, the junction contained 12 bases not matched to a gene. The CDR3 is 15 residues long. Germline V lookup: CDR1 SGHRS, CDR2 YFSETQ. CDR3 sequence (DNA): TGCGCCAGCAGCCTCACCGGGACAGTTAAGAACGAGCAGTACTTC. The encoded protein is CASSLTGTVKNEQYF.

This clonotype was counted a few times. The CDR3 coding sequence is TGTGCCAGCAGTCTGACAGGGGTTAATTCACCCCTCCACTTT. This translates into CASSLTGVNSPLHF. V and J are TRBV6-1 and TRBJ1-6; 8 bases map to TRBD1. The CDR3 loop spans 14 amino acids. Germline assignment: CDR1 MNHNS and CDR2 SASEGT. J gave up 6 bases and V 5 bases, and 3 bases lay outside the gene matches.

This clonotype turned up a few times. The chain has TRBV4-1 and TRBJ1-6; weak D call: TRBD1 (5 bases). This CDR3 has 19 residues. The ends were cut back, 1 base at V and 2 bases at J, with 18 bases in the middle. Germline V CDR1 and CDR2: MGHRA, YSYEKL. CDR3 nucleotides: TGCGCCAGCAGCCAAGGAGGCAGGGAAGAAGTCCCCTATAATTCACCCCTCCACTTT. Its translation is CASSQGGREEVPYNSPLHF.

In DNA, the CDR3 is TGTGCCAGCAGCCAAGAGGTCGGGGACAGGGGCACAGATACGCAGTATTTT. Residues: CASSQEVGDRGTDTQYF. V usage is TRBV3-1 and J usage is TRBJ2-3; 9 bases are a match to TRBD1. The V segment lost 0 bases and the J segment 1 base; nucleotides outside the gene matches: 5. From germline, CDR1 is LGHDT and CDR2 YNNKEL (reference sequence). CDR3 length: 17 amino acids.

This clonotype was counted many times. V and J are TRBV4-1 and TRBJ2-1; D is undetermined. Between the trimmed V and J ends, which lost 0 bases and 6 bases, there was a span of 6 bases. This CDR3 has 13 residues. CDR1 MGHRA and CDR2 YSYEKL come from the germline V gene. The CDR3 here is CASSQDMGNEQFF. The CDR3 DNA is TGCGCCAGCAGCCAAGACATGGGCAATGAGCAGTTCTTC.